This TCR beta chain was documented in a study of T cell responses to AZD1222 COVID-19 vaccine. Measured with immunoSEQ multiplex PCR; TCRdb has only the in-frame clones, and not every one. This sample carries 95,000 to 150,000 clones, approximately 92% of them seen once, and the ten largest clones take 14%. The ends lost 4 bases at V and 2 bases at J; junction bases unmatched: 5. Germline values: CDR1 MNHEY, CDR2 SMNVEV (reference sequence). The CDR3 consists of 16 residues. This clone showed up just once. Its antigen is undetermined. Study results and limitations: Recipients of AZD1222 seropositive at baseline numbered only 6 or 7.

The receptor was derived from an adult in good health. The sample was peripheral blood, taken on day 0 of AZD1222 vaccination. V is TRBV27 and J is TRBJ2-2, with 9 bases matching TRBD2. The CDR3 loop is CASSSTTSGNTGELFF. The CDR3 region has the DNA TGTGCCAGCAGTTCCACGACTAGCGGTAACACCGGGGAGCTGTTTTTT.